The 20 T cell receptor beta chains presented below share a single source sample, sequenced in a study of T cells expressing NK-cell markers. TCRdb reworked the 5' RACE reads into one entry per CDR3 protein, no DNA. The repertoire shows a few hundred thousand distinct CDR3 sequences; the top ten hold roughly 5.4%. The specimen was blood T cells: a sorted CD56 or NKG2C T cell subset, CD4+ or CD8+ T cells, or bulk PBMC T cells (not recorded which). These receptors originate from a man aged 18 to 69 in good health.

The chain uses TRBV30 and TRBJ1-5. The germline V gene has CDR1 GTSNPN and CDR2 SVGIG (reference sequence). The CDR3 totals 13 residues. The CDR3 spells CAWSVGRNQPQHF.

The J gene is TRBJ1-1, the V gene TRBV19; with no DNA, the TCRdb D assignment of TRBD1 cannot be verified. CDR1 is LNHDA, CDR2 SQIVND, per germline (reference sequence). This CDR3 has 16 amino acids. CDR3 protein: CASSTYTGIPNTEAFF.

V and J are TRBV28 and TRBJ2-2; TCRdb reports TRBD1, a call that lacks DNA to check it against. The CDR3 covers 14 residues. CDR1 is MDHEN, CDR2 SYDVKM, per germline. CDR3 loop: CASSRQTDTGELFF.

The chain combines TRBV6-1 with TRBJ1-6. Germline CDR1 is MNHNS and CDR2 is SASEGT. This CDR3 comprises 14 residues. CDR3 residues: CASSIFTGISPLHF.

The chain has TRBV11-2 and TRBJ2-1; TCRdb calls TRBD2, which cannot be checked without DNA. The CDR3 length is 15 residues. Germline CDR1 SGHAT, CDR2 FQNNGV. This CDR3 is CASSLTSGGVMEQFF.

CDR3 residues: CASSQLAGGPNTQYF. The chain employs TRBV4-2 and TRBJ2-3; as DNA is missing, the TRBD2 call by TCRdb cannot be tested. Germline lookup yields CDR1 LGHNA and CDR2 YNFKEQ. The CDR3 runs 15 residues.

The chain couples TRBV7-2 to TRBJ1-5; TCRdb's D gene call, TRBD1, goes unchecked for lack of DNA. Germline assignment: CDR1 SGHTA and CDR2 FQGNSA. The CDR3 runs 14 residues. The CDR3 protein is CASSLFGGSQPQHF.

This sequence joins TRBV12-5 and TRBJ1-1. The CDR3 length is 14 residues. Germline CDR1 is LGHNT and CDR2 is FRNRAP. The CDR3 loop reads CASGLWQKNPEAFF.

The CDR3 sequence is CASSLKGPEGYTF. V and J are TRBV7-9 and TRBJ1-2. Per germline, CDR1 SEHNR and CDR2 FQNEAQ (reference sequence). This CDR3 has 13 residues.

The CDR3 loop reads CASRAGRNTGELFF. This chain links TRBV11-3 with TRBJ2-2; TCRdb proposes TRBD1, but this gene call is untestable without DNA. Germline V lookup: CDR1 SGHNT, CDR2 YENEEA. The CDR3 is 14 residues long.

The rearrangement joins TRBV3-1 to TRBJ2-4; TCRdb picks TRBD1, but there is no DNA to check that call. Germline CDR1 is LGHDT and CDR2 is YNNKEL (reference sequence). The CDR3 spans 18 residues. This chain's CDR3 is CASSQDIGASGGSNIQYF.

This rearrangement joins TRBV7-9 to TRBJ1-6; TCRdb picks TRBD1, but there is no DNA to check that call. Germline V gives CDR1 SEHNR, CDR2 FQNEAQ (reference sequence). The CDR3 sequence is 16 residues long. The CDR3: CASSSRTGSYNSPLHF.

V usage is TRBV21-1 and J usage is TRBJ2-7; there is no DNA to check the TCRdb D call of TRBD1. TRBV21-1 is labeled a pseudogene. This CDR3 has 17 amino acids. The CDR3 sequence: CASSSSGTGSRAYEQYF.

J is TRBJ2-1 and V is TRBV7-9; no DNA is available, so the TRBD2 call from TCRdb remains unchecked. Germline CDR1 SEHNR, CDR2 FQNEAQ (reference sequence). The CDR3 extends over 14 amino acids. The CDR3 protein is CASSSGLAGYEQFF.

V is TRBV6-2 or TRBV6-3 and J is TRBJ1-5; TCRdb indicates TRBD1, and absent DNA this call remains unverified. The germline CDR1 and CDR2 sequences are MNHEY and SVGEGT. This CDR3 spans 14 amino acids. The CDR3 loop is CASRPGGRHQPQHF.

V is TRBV29-1 and J is TRBJ2-5; with no DNA, the TCRdb D assignment of TRBD1 cannot be verified. The CDR3 contains 14 residues. The germline CDR1 and CDR2 sequences are SQVTM and ANQGSEA. The chain's CDR3 is CSVSLGGGGETQYF.

V and J are TRBV23-1 and TRBJ2-3. TRBV23-1 is marked as an open reading frame, function uncertain. CDR3 size: 17 residues. The CDR3 loop is CASSQSSEAWATDTQYF.

This chain links TRBV7-2 with TRBJ2-7; there is no DNA to check the TCRdb D call of TRBD2. Germline V gives CDR1 SGHTA, CDR2 FQGNSA. The CDR3 has 12 amino acids. CDR3 sequence reads: CASSLVTREQYF. Full variable domain (missing parts from reference TRBV7-2 and TRBJ2-7): GAGVSQSPSNKVTEKGKDVELRCDPISGHTALYWYRQSLGQGLEFLIYFQGNSAPDKSGLPSDRFSAERTGGSVSTLTIQRTQQEDSAVYLCASSLVTREQYFGPGTRLTVT.

Here the CDR3 reads CSARRRGQPQHF. The chain joins TRBV20-1 to TRBJ1-5. Germline assignment: CDR1 DFQATT and CDR2 SNEGSKA (reference sequence). This CDR3 spans 12 amino acids.

The V and J genes are TRBV24-1 and TRBJ2-3; TCRdb's D gene call, TRBD2, goes unchecked for lack of DNA. The V gene's germline CDR1 is KGHDR and CDR2 SFDVKD. The CDR3 loop spans 12 amino acids. The CDR3 spells CATRGLKGTQYF.